Listed below are T cell receptor beta chains from one sample, sequenced in a study of T cells in localized non-small cell lung cancer. This table comes from immunoSEQ multiplex PCR, and its TCRdb copy is limited to in-frame clones, with some not included. The sample has around 64,000 clones; about four fifths are singletons. Sample: PBMCs, taken before any cancer treatment. The receptors derive from a man aged 40-75 years with stage II lung adenocarcinoma. Each CDR3 is given with its conserved first and last residue. D genes are given only for firm matches. Expanded clones are given a class, and other clones once, few, many or no size at all.

>TRBD1|TRBJ1-3|-|TRBV18
CASSPPTGGVLNSGNTIYF
TGTGCCAGCTCACCCCCGACAGGGGGAGTCCTAAACTCTGGAAACACCATATATTTT
>-|TRBJ2-7|-|TRBV29-1
CSVRRGLNYEQYF
TGCAGCGTTCGACGGGGACTTAACTACGAGCAGTACTTC
>-|TRBJ2-7|few|TRBV11-3
CASSLGEASSYEQYF
TGTGCCAGCAGCTTAGGGGAGGCCAGCTCCTACGAGCAGTACTTC
>-|TRBJ1-1|-|TRBV29-1
CSVEAGGGGTEAFF
TGCAGCGTTGAAGCGGGGGGAGGGGGCACTGAAGCTTTCTTT
>-|TRBJ1-1|-|TRBV19
CASSARSDTEAFF
TGTGCCAGTAGCGCCAGGTCGGACACTGAAGCTTTCTTT
>TRBD1|TRBJ2-1|-|TRBV6-5
CASSYAGGPPVNEQFF
TGTGCCAGCAGTTACGCAGGGGGCCCCCCGGTCAATGAGCAGTTCTTC
>-|TRBJ2-7|few|TRBV6-1
CASSEVADEQYF
TGTGCCAGCAGTGAAGTTGCGGACGAGCAGTACTTC
>-|TRBJ2-1|-|TRBV27
CASSFRDAGSYNEQFF
TGTGCCAGCAGTTTCCGGGACGCTGGCTCCTACAATGAGCAGTTCTTC
>-|TRBJ1-4|-|TRBV25-1
CASSEPGTNEKLFF
TGTGCCAGCAGTGAACCAGGGACTAATGAAAAACTGTTTTTT
>TRBD2|TRBJ2-1|-|TRBV7-7
CASSLGGLAGYNEQFF
TGTGCTAGCAGCTTAGGAGGGCTAGCGGGATACAATGAGCAGTTCTTC
>TRBD1|TRBJ1-2|-|TRBV6-1
CASSDRDRGGYTF
TGTGCCAGCAGTGACCGGGACAGGGGTGGCTACACCTTC
>-|TRBJ1-5|-|TRBV6-5
CASSFLYSNQPQHF
TGTGCCAGCAGCTTTCTGTATAGCAATCAGCCCCAGCATTTT
>TRBD2|TRBJ2-7|-|TRBV5-1
CASSLEQTSGYEQYF
TGCGCCAGCAGCTTGGAGCAGACTAGCGGCTACGAGCAGTACTTC
>-|TRBJ1-1|-|TRBV7-2
CASSLLGLNTEAFF
TGTGCCAGCAGCTTACTGGGGTTGAACACTGAAGCTTTCTTT
>-|TRBJ2-3|-|TRBV4-1
CASSLGGPLGDTQYF
TGCGCCAGCAGCCTAGGAGGGCCTCTCGGAGATACGCAGTATTTT
>-|TRBJ1-1|-|TRBV6-4
CASSAQSQGTEAFF
TGTGCCAGCAGTGCTCAATCCCAGGGGACTGAAGCTTTCTTT
>TRBD1|TRBJ1-4|-|TRBV27
CASSPGDRVTNEKLFF
TGTGCCAGCAGTCCCGGGGACAGGGTAACTAATGAAAAACTGTTTTTT
>TRBD1|TRBJ1-2|-|TRBV6-5
CASSLTGDPNYGYTF
TGTGCCAGCAGTTTGACAGGGGACCCTAACTATGGCTACACCTTC
>-|TRBJ2-6|-|TRBV29-1
CSVQTGWGANVLTF
TGCAGCGTCCAGACCGGGTGGGGGGCCAACGTCCTGACTTTC
>-|TRBJ2-2|-|TRBV10-3
CAISLGQNTGELFF
TGTGCCATCAGCCTGGGACAGAACACCGGGGAGCTGTTTTTT
>-|TRBJ2-1|-|TRBV7-9
CASSSSLGNEQFF
TGTGCCAGCAGCTCCTCGCTAGGCAATGAGCAGTTCTTC
>TRBD1|TRBJ1-5|-|TRBV27
CASSPDRAEAKQPQHF
TGTGCCAGCAGTCCCGACAGGGCGGAAGCGAAACAGCCCCAGCATTTT
>TRBD2|TRBJ2-3|-|TRBV4-2
CASSQDWASGRSTDTQYF
TGTGCCAGCAGCCAAGATTGGGCTAGCGGGAGAAGCACAGATACGCAGTATTTT
>-|TRBJ2-2|once|TRBV6-1
CASSEAGAGLNTGELFF
TGTGCCAGCAGTGAAGCAGGGGCAGGACTGAACACCGGGGAGCTGTTTTTT
>TRBD2|TRBJ2-5|-|TRBV7-2
CASSLGPGLAGQQETQYF
TGTGCCAGCAGCTTAGGGCCGGGACTAGCGGGCCAGCAAGAGACCCAGTACTTC
>-|TRBJ1-5|-|TRBV19
CASQDRTNQPQHF
TGTGCCAGTCAGGACAGAACTAATCAGCCCCAGCATTTT
>-|TRBJ1-4|-|TRBV19
CASSTGQSREKLFF
TGTGCCAGTAGTACCGGACAGAGCCGTGAAAAACTGTTTTTT
>-|TRBJ2-3|-|TRBV11-3
CASSLVVDTQYF
TGTGCCAGCAGCTTAGTCGTTGATACGCAGTATTTT
>-|TRBJ2-2|-|TRBV5-1
CASSPQSGNTGELFF
TGCGCCAGCAGCCCACAGAGCGGGAACACCGGGGAGCTGTTTTTT
>TRBD1|TRBJ1-1|-|TRBV12-5
CASGLGAGGWRTEAFF
TGTGCTAGTGGTTTGGGGGCAGGGGGCTGGCGCACTGAAGCTTTCTTT
>-|TRBJ2-2|-|TRBV9
CASSSPGTVTGELFF
TGTGCCAGCAGCTCCCCCGGGACCGTAACCGGGGAGCTGTTTTTT